One T cell receptor beta chain is described in this entry. The specificity of this receptor is unknown. No qualities accompany the bases; no much larger clone lies one base away. A single peripheral blood draw of around 120 mL on average was collected from each donor into heparinised tubes. A BD FACSAria II was used to sort naive, central memory, regulatory and stem cell-like memory CD4+ T cells with a panel that included CD45RO, CCR7, CD25, CD127, CD95 and CD27. Purity was above 98% for every sorted population. Right away, PBMCs were isolated by Lymphoprep density gradient centrifugation and were stained directly, with no culture step. Samples were stained and sorted in pairs, with one healthy donor and one patient per experiment, so that batch effects were minimized. This entry is derived from a study of beta chain features in type 1 diabetes (dated by TCRdb to the late 2010s). As for the study more broadly: Mean age, gender distribution, total cell number and subset yield were not different between patients and healthy donors. In the study, recently diagnosed type 1 diabetes patients and matched healthy donors were compared on the TCRB repertoires of their sorted circulating CD4+ T cell subsets. Regulatory and stem cell-like memory subsets were obtained from only 8 patients and roughly 8 healthy donors, while naive and central memory subsets were obtained from all 30 or so donors. A total of 85 million to 140 million sorted cells were examined across all samples, and the number of cells per subset was strongly correlated with RNA yield. Study-wide findings and limitations: Only small numbers of individuals were included in the HLA sub-analyses, which left unresolved whether HLA type had any influence on TCRB rearrangement. Because cDNA rather than genomic DNA was sequenced, highly expressing activated cells could have been over-represented, although no difference in activation and CD3 levels was found between groups. PCR might favor shorter templates, but patient and control samples were amplified and corrected together, so any skew would affect both groups equally. The naive, central memory and regulatory TCRB repertoires appeared to resemble one another more closely among patients than among healthy donors. At VDJ recombination sites, patients with type 1 diabetes made fewer insertions and deleted more nucleotides, a pattern implying thymic rearrangement abnormalities. Type 1 diabetes patients showed a moderate but significant shortening of TCRB CDR3 length in all four CD4+ subsets.

All of the isolated RNA was reverse transcribed with the High Capacity cDNA Reverse Transcription Kit, so expressed TCRB transcripts were sequenced. Stem cell-like memory T cell samples underwent survey-depth immunoSEQ sequencing, averaging approximately 920,000 total reads per sample. After sorted cells were lysed in RLT buffer, RNA was extracted with DNase-treated RNeasy Micro or Mini kits, with the choice depending on cell number. To prevent cross-contamination, each cell subset was processed individually, whereas patient and healthy donor samples were processed jointly. Using the immunoSEQ multiplex PCR, TCRB sequences were amplified from cDNA into 87-bp fragments spanning the CDR3 region. Sequencing of the amplicons was performed on the Illumina HiSeq platform. In the original analysis: PCR bias was computationally corrected using synthetic template baselines, reads within Hamming distance 2 were collapsed, and singletons that could not be merged were discarded. By aligning reads against IMGT, V, D and J genes, CDR3 length, and insertions or deletions at six rearrangement sites were assigned. Within each subset, clonotype counts were normalized to sorted cell number, and only after that were true diversity and Gini coefficients computed with the tcR R package. The overlap coefficient, calculated on TCRB nucleotide sequences, was used to measure repertoire sharing. TCRdb re-hosts the immuneACCESS table, in-frame sequences only. Its copies lack some clones; in the studies checked, an unresolved V gene accounts for under half of them, and the cause for the rest is not known. V, J and clone size were drawn from that table, and D and trimming were deduced from the DNA. Within this sample are tens of thousands of clones, with roughly 50% of them counted one time only. Clones ranked in the top ten supply about 0.24% of the sample.

From its cysteine to its phenylalanine, the CDR3 spans 16 amino acids. Solely the CDR3 DNA is kept, with 48 bases framed from the first base. The germline V gene supplies CDR1 SNHLY and CDR2 FYNNEI. V is reduced by 0 bases and J by 4 bases, leaving a spacing of 15 bases between them. Input material: stem cell memory CD4+ T cells from blood. The cell subset or site tag for this specimen amounts to: stem cell-like memory CD4+ T cells. This chain is built from TRBV2 and TRBJ1-1; the D gene is possibly TRBD1, with 5 bases matching. The receptor's source is a young woman in good health. CDR3 protein: CASSEAGGGWITEAFF. The DNA is as follows: TGTGCCAGCAGTGAAGCGGGGGGGGGTTGGATCACTGAAGCTTTCTTT.